This T cell receptor beta chain was documented in a study of radiotherapy plus CTLA-4 blockade in lung cancer. About the study: Across the patients, objective responses occurred in about 19%, and disease control in roughly 31%. Study-wide points: Radiotherapy was combined with ipilimumab, and tumor-derived TCR clones then expanded in blood. According to reports, early shifts in blood T cell clones, alongside interferon-beta, forecast response most accurately.

V was clipped by 5 bases and J by 3 bases, with 18 bases between them. The CDR3 totals 16 residues. Looked up from germline, CDR1 is SGHVS and CDR2 is FNYEAQ. As regards this clone: The target antigen is unknown.

Patients had chemo-refractory metastatic non-small-cell lung cancer and received focal radiation plus CTLA-4 blockade that used ipilimumab. Profiled with immunoSEQ multiplex PCR; TCRdb holds only in-frame clones, not every one. The repertoire has 50,000 or so clones, 65% to 80% of them found once; the top ten carry about 2.9%. The origin of this receptor is a human donor with non-small cell lung cancer who had a partial response to radiotherapy plus ipilimumab. This specimen was peripheral blood, taken from a patient treated with radiotherapy plus ipilimumab. V gene TRBV7-6 combines with J gene TRBJ2-3; tentatively, D is TRBD2 (6 bases). CDR3 loop: CASSPFSSGPTDTQYF. In nucleotides, the CDR3 is TGTGCCAGCAGCCCCTTTTCCAGCGGGCCTACAGATACGCAGTATTTT.